The following is a T cell receptor (beta chain) sequence with its context. Antigen specificity is unknown. This entry is derived from a study of T cell responses to AZD1222 COVID-19 vaccine. Findings of the study overall: Females made up more of the donors, who were largely white British, and clonal diversity may have come out too low.

The CDR3 loop spans 13 amino acids. Per the germline V gene, CDR1 is SGHNT and CDR2 is YENEEA. V was pared by 1 base and J by 5 bases, with 6 bases between. Profiled with immunoSEQ multiplex PCR; TCRdb holds only in-frame clones, not every one. The repertoire holds about 97,000 clones, with about 88% as singletons. The sample consisted of peripheral blood, taken on day 0 of AZD1222 vaccination. The gene calls are TRBV11-3 and TRBJ2-1; D perhaps matches TRBD1 (5 bases). This TCR derives from an adult in good health. Written as DNA, the CDR3 is TGTGCCAGCAGCTTAGGGACAAACAATGAGCAGTTCTTC. Amino acids: CASSLGTNNEQFF. Looking up the rest from reference TRBV11-3 and TRBJ2-1 gives the full variable domain: EAGVVQSPRYKIIEKKQPVAFWCNPISGHNTLYWYLQNLGQGPELLIRYENEEAVDDSQLPKDRFSAERLKGVDSTLKIQPAELGDSAVYLCASSLGTNNEQFFGPGTRLTVL.